This T cell receptor beta chain was captured by sequencing in a study of T-cell memory formation after mild COVID-19. Findings of the study overall: Pre-infection memory already had some responding clones, implying cross-reactive memory joined.

V shed 3 bases and J shed 0 bases, with 18 bases lying between them. The CDR3 runs 17 residues. Germline CDR1 and CDR2: DFQATT and SNEGSKA (reference sequence). Of note for this clonotype: Its antigen is not known.

cDNA libraries for TCR alpha and TCR beta, carrying sample barcodes and UMIs, came from 5'RACE with constant-segment primers. One entry per CDR3 protein, called by TCRdb with MiXCR from the 5' RACE reads. The sample has approximately 150,000 distinct CDR3 sequences, over 15% seen once; the top ten hold around 2.4%. The chain uses TRBV20-1 and TRBJ2-1; D call uncertain. This clonotype originated in an adult woman who had mild COVID-19 (a few samples of this study predate the infection). Cell type and time point are not known. Sequencing was carried out using PBMCs or a T cell subset sorted from them (not recorded which). The CDR3 loop reads CSARLPGVAGSYNEQFF. In DNA, the CDR3 is TGCAGTGCTAGGTTGCCTGGTGTAGCAGGCTCCTACAATGAGCAGTTCTTC.